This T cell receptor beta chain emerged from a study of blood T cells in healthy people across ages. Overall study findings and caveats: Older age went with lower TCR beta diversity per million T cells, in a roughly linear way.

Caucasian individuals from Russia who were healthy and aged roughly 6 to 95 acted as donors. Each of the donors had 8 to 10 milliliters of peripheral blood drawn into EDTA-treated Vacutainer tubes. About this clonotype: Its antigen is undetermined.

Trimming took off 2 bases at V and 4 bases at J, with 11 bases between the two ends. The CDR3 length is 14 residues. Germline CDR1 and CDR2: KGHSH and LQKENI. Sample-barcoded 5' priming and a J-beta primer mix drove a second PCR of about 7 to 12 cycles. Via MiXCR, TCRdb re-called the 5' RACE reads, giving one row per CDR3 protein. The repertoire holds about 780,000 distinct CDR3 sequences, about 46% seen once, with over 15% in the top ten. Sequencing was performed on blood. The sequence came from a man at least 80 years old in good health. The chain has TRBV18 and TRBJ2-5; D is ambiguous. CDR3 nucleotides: TGTGCCAGCTCACCAAGGGCTGAAGGAGAGACCCAGTACTTC. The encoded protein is CASSPRAEGETQYF.